Listed below are T cell receptor beta chains from one sample, sequenced in a study of T cell responses to AZD1222 COVID-19 vaccine. Sequencing used immunoSEQ multiplex PCR; TCRdb keeps in-frame clones, though not all of them. The table has around 180,000 clones, 80% to 90% seen once. Sequenced material: peripheral blood, taken on day 0 of AZD1222 vaccination. These receptors were obtained from an adult in good health. Both conserved end residues are part of each CDR3. D genes are given only for firm matches. Some rows have no size entry. The others give once, few or many, or a class for an expanded clone.

j_call,d_call,v_call,clone_size,cdr3_nt,cdr3_aa
TRBJ2-6,TRBD1,TRBV28,NA,TGTGCCAGCAGTTTGCCCGGGACAGGGGTTTCTGGGGCCAACGTCCTGACTTTC,CASSLPGTGVSGANVLTF
TRBJ1-4,NA,TRBV29-1,NA,TGCAGCGTTCCCGGGACTTCTGGTGAAAAACTGTTTTTT,CSVPGTSGEKLFF
TRBJ2-7,NA,TRBV4-1,NA,TGCGCCAGCAGCCCCTCGGGAGTATATCGCCACGAGCAGTACTTC,CASSPSGVYRHEQYF
TRBJ1-5,NA,TRBV2,once,TGTGCCAGCACCGGCGATGGGGGATTCAGCAATCAGCCCCAGCATTTT,CASTGDGGFSNQPQHF
TRBJ2-2,NA,TRBV7-2,few,TGTGCCAGCAGCTTCTGGCCGGGACCCAACACCGGGGAGCTGTTTTTT,CASSFWPGPNTGELFF
TRBJ1-1,NA,TRBV13,NA,TGTGCCAGCAGCCGAGAGAGGAGATCCACTGAAGCTTTCTTT,CASSRERRSTEAFF
TRBJ1-5,NA,TRBV28,NA,TGTGCCAGCAGTTTGGAAGGGGGGTATAGCAATCAGCCCCAGCATTTT,CASSLEGGYSNQPQHF
TRBJ2-2,NA,TRBV11-3,NA,TGTGCCAGCAGCCCCTACCAGATCGGGGAGCTGTTTTTT,CASSPYQIGELFF
TRBJ2-2,NA,TRBV5-1,NA,TGCGCCAGCAGCTTCACGGGACATAACACCGGGGAGCTGTTTTTT,CASSFTGHNTGELFF
TRBJ1-2,TRBD1,TRBV7-3,once,TGTGCCAGCAGCCCGGGACAGGGGGCACAGGGTGGCTACACCTTC,CASSPGQGAQGGYTF
TRBJ1-2,NA,TRBV5-1,once,TGCGCCAGCAGCCCTCTGGGGGATGGCTACACCTTC,CASSPLGDGYTF
TRBJ1-5,TRBD1,TRBV5-6,NA,TGTGCCAGCAGCTTAGGGACAGGCCCTTATCGTGGGAATCAGCCCCAGCATTTT,CASSLGTGPYRGNQPQHF
TRBJ2-4,NA,TRBV19,NA,TGTGCCAGTAGTATGGGCCTCGCGGGGAACATTCAGTACTTC,CASSMGLAGNIQYF
TRBJ1-3,TRBD1,TRBV18,NA,TGTGCCAGCTCGCCGGGACAGGGCTCTGGAAACACCATATATTTT,CASSPGQGSGNTIYF
TRBJ1-5,TRBD1,TRBV4-1,NA,TGCGCCAGCAGCCAAGAGGGGCAGGGGGATCAGCCCCAGCATTTT,CASSQEGQGDQPQHF
TRBJ2-7,NA,TRBV5-4,NA,TGTGCCAGCAGCTTAGAAGCGACCGCCTACGAGCAGTACTTC,CASSLEATAYEQYF
TRBJ1-2,TRBD1,TRBV27,once,TGTGCCAGCAGTACGGGACAGGGGCCTGGCTACACCTTC,CASSTGQGPGYTF
TRBJ1-2,TRBD1,TRBV7-8,NA,TGTGCCAGCAGCTCTGGGACAGGAGGAGGGACGCCTTATGGCTACACCTTC,CASSSGTGGGTPYGYTF
TRBJ2-7,NA,TRBV7-2,NA,TGTGCCAGCAGCTACGACAGTACCCCGTCCTACGAGCAGTACTTC,CASSYDSTPSYEQYF
TRBJ2-7,NA,TRBV9,NA,TGTGCCAGCAGCGTAGGAGACTCTCCCTACGAGCAGTACTTC,CASSVGDSPYEQYF
TRBJ2-1,NA,TRBV6-5,few,TGTGCCAGCAGTTACTCCAGGGTATACAATGAGCAGTTCTTC,CASSYSRVYNEQFF
TRBJ2-1,NA,TRBV5-6,few,TGTGCCAGCAGCCGTAGCGGCAATGAGCAGTTCTTC,CASSRSGNEQFF